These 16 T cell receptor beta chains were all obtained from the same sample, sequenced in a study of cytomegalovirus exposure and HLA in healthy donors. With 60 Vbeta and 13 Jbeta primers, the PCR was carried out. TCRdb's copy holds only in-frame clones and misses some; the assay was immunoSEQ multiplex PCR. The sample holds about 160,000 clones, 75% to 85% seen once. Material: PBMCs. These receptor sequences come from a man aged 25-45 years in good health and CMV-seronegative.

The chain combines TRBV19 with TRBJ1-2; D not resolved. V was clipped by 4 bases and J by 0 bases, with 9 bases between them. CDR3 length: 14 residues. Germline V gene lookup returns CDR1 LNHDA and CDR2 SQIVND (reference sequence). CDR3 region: CASSSQATNYGYTF. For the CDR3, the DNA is TGTGCCAGTAGTAGTCAGGCAACTAACTATGGCTACACCTTC.

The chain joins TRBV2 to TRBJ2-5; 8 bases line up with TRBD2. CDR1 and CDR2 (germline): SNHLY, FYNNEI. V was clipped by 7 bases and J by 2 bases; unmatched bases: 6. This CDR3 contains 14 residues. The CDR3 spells CASILERGQETQYF. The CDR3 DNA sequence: TGTGCCAGCATCCTCGAGCGGGGGCAAGAGACCCAGTACTTC.

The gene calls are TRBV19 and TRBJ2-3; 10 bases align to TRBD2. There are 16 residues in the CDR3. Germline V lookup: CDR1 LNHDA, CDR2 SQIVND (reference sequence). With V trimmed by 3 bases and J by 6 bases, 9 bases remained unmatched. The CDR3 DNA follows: TGTGCCAGTAGTATTTCTCCTAGCGGGAGAGTTGATACGCAGTATTTT. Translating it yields CASSISPSGRVDTQYF.

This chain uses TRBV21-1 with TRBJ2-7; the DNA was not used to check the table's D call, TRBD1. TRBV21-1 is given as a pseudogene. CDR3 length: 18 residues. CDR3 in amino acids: CASSKVTGSNPVVYEQYF. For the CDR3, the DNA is TGTGCCAGCAGCAAAGTCACAGGGTCAAATCCAGTAGTCTACGAGCAGTACTTC.

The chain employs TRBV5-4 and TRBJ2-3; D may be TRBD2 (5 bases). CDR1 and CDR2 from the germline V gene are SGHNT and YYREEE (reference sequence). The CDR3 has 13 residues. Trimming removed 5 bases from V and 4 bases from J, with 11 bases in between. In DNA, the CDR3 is TGTGCCAGCAGTGGAGGTGAACCAGATACGCAGTATTTT. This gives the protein CASSGGEPDTQYF.

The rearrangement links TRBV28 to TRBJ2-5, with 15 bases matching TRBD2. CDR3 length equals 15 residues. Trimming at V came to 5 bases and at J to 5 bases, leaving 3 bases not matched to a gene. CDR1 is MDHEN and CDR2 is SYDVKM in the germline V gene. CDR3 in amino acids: CASSRTSGGVETQYF. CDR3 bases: TGTGCCAGCAGTCGGACTAGCGGGGGGGTGGAGACCCAGTACTTC.

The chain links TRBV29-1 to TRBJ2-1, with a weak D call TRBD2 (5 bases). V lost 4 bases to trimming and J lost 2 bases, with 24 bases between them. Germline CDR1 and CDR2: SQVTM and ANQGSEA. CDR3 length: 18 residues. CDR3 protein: CSVAGGAEPLGTYNEQFF. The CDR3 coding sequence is TGCAGCGTTGCAGGAGGTGCAGAACCTCTGGGAACCTACAATGAGCAGTTCTTC.

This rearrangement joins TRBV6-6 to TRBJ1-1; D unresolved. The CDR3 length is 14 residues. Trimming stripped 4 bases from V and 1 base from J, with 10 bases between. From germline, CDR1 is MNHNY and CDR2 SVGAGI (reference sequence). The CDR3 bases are TGTGCCAGCAGTTTATTGCAGGAGAACACTGAAGCTTTCTTT. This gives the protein CASSLLQENTEAFF.

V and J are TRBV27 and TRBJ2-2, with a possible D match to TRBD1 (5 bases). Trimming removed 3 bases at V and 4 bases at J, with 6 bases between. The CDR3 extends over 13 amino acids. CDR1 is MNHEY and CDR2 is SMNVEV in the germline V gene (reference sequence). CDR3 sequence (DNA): TGTGCCAGCAGTTTCAGGGTCACCGGGGAGCTGTTTTTT. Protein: CASSFRVTGELFF.

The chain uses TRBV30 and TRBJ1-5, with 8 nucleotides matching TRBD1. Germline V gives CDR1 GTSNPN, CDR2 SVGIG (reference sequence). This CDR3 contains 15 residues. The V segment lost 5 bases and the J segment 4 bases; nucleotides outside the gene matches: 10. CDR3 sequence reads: CAWAVGRQGNQPQHF. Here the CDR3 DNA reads TGTGCCTGGGCCGTAGGGAGACAGGGGAATCAGCCCCAGCATTTT.

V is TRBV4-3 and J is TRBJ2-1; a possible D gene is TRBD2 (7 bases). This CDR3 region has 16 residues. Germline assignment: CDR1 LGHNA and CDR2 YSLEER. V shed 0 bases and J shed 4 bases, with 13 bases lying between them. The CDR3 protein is CASSQDGGGVYNEQFF. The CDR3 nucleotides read TGCGCCAGCAGCCAAGATGGGGGGGGCGTGTACAATGAGCAGTTCTTC.

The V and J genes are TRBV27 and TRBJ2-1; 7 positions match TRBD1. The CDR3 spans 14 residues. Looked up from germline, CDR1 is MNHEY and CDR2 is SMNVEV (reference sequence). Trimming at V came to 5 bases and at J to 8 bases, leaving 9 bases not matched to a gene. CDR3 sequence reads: CASSHRQGIDEQFF. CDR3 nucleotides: TGTGCCAGCAGTCACCGACAGGGAATCGATGAGCAGTTCTTC.

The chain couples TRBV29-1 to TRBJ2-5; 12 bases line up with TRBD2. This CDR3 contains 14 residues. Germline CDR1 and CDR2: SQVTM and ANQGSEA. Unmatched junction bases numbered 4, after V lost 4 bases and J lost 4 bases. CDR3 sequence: CSVGTSGKRETQYF. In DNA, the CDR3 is TGCAGCGTTGGGACTAGCGGGAAACGAGAGACCCAGTACTTC.

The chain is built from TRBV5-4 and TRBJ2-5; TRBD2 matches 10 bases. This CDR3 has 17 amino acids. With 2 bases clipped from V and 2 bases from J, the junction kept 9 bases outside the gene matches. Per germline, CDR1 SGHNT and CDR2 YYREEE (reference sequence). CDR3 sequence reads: CASSFGAGGPPQETQYF. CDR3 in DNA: TGTGCCAGCAGCTTCGGAGCGGGGGGGCCCCCACAAGAGACCCAGTACTTC.

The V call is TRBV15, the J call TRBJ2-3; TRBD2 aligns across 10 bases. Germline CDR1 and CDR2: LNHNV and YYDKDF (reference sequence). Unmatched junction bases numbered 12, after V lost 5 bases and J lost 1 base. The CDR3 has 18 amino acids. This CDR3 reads CATSESGRASSGTDTQYF. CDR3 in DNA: TGTGCCACCAGCGAAAGCGGGAGGGCCTCGTCGGGCACAGATACGCAGTATTTT.

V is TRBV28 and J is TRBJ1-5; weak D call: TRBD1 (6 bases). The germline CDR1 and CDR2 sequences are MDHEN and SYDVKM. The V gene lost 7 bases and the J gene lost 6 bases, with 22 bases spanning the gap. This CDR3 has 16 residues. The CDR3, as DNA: TGTGCCAGCATAACCCTAGTGGGGGGGGCGATTCAGCCCCAGCATTTT. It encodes CASITLVGGAIQPQHF.